The rows below give T cell receptor beta chains drawn from one sample of a study of T-cell memory formation after mild COVID-19. MiXCR was run by TCRdb on the 5' RACE reads, yielding one entry per CDR3 protein. This sample has fewer than 140,000 distinct CDR3 sequences, with around 12% found just once. Source material: PBMCs or a T cell subset sorted from them (not recorded which). Receptors were obtained from an adult woman who had mild COVID-19 (a few samples of this study predate the infection). Cell type and time point are not known. Both conserved end residues are trimmed from each CDR3. Fields, in order: V gene, J gene, clone size, CDR3 protein. For some rows the clone size is stated as once, few or many, or as a class when expanded; others skip it.

V gene: TRBV12-3/TRBV12-4; J gene: TRBJ2-5; clone size: few; CDR3 protein: ASSFVAGDQETQY
V gene: TRBV27; J gene: TRBJ2-7; clone size: .; CDR3 protein: ASRPWGGEFDEQY
V gene: TRBV6-5; J gene: TRBJ1-5; clone size: .; CDR3 protein: ASSYSKKGGSNQPKH
V gene: TRBV5-6; J gene: TRBJ2-7; clone size: .; CDR3 protein: ASSLGAQRRREQY
V gene: TRBV11-1; J gene: TRBJ2-3; clone size: .; CDR3 protein: ASSHKDSSTDTQY
V gene: TRBV5-4; J gene: TRBJ2-3; clone size: .; CDR3 protein: ASSLVSGLADTQY
V gene: TRBV3-1; J gene: TRBJ2-5; clone size: many; CDR3 protein: ASEASFEGLGETQY
V gene: TRBV5-1; J gene: TRBJ2-1; clone size: .; CDR3 protein: ASSTGTDGYNEQF
V gene: TRBV12-3/TRBV12-4; J gene: TRBJ2-7; clone size: .; CDR3 protein: ASSLLENSYEQY
V gene: TRBV7-8; J gene: TRBJ1-1; clone size: .; CDR3 protein: ASSLFRQGNTEAF
V gene: TRBV27; J gene: TRBJ2-3; clone size: .; CDR3 protein: ASSLALADTDTQY
V gene: TRBV2; J gene: TRBJ1-1; clone size: .; CDR3 protein: ASSDADNTEAF
V gene: TRBV9; J gene: TRBJ2-1; clone size: .; CDR3 protein: ASSPRRGSIGNEQF
V gene: TRBV9; J gene: TRBJ2-3; clone size: .; CDR3 protein: ASSVSGGLDTQY
V gene: TRBV6-6; J gene: TRBJ2-3; clone size: .; CDR3 protein: ASSYSIWGAKDTQY
V gene: TRBV2; J gene: TRBJ2-5; clone size: few; CDR3 protein: ASDARDRETQY
V gene: TRBV19; J gene: TRBJ2-7; clone size: .; CDR3 protein: ASNPGTGASEQY
V gene: TRBV20-1; J gene: TRBJ1-5; clone size: few; CDR3 protein: SATQGIRPNQPQH
V gene: TRBV7-6; J gene: TRBJ2-2; clone size: few; CDR3 protein: ASSPMGGGELF
V gene: TRBV6-1; J gene: TRBJ1-1; clone size: .; CDR3 protein: ASSEGTGWNTEAF
V gene: TRBV11-2; J gene: TRBJ2-1; clone size: .; CDR3 protein: ASSEAALAERGVYNEQF
V gene: TRBV5-4; J gene: TRBJ1-2; clone size: .; CDR3 protein: ASSLVTGVDYGYT